This TCR beta chain was found in a study of blood T cell repertoires in COVID-19. Profiled with immunoSEQ multiplex PCR; TCRdb holds only in-frame clones, not every one. The sample has approximately 150,000 clones, 80% seen once. Cohort placement rested on clinical history that participants reported themselves. Two negative PCRs, clearance, or symptom resolution were required of recovered Cohort 3 donors. The CDR3 loop spans 16 amino acids. Trimming cost V 3 bases and J 10 bases, with 20 bases left between them. Per the germline V gene, CDR1 is SGHRS and CDR2 is YFSETQ. The rearrangement joins TRBV5-1 to TRBJ1-6, with a tentative D call TRBD1 (6 bases). The sample comprised PBMCs or T cells enriched from blood (not recorded which). This TCR was recovered from a man aged 35 to 55 who had recovered from COVID-19. CDR3 in amino acids: CASSWTSGGNKSPLHF. CDR3 sequence (DNA): TGCGCCAGCAGCTGGACCTCGGGGGGCAACAAATCACCCCTCCACTTT.